The T cell receptor beta chain under discussion was sequenced for a study of T cell responses to AZD1222 COVID-19 vaccine. Turning to the study itself: Analysis merged second doses at about 4 or about 12 weeks.

Overall study findings and caveats: The donor cohort was predominantly white British with a female majority, and clonal diversity may have been underestimated. Increased Spike-specific TCR breadth and depth were observed after two AZD1222 doses. Among spike-specific TCRs, nearly half reportedly target unmutated variant regions.

Concerning this clone: Its antigen is not identified.

The protocol was immunoSEQ multiplex PCR, while the TCRdb copy is restricted to in-frame clones and leaves out a portion. Here the sample spans about 56,000 clones, roughly 88% being singletons. The sequence was obtained from an adult in good health. The sequenced sample was peripheral blood, obtained on day 0 of AZD1222 vaccination.

The CDR3 DNA reads as TGTGCCAGTAGTTTAGGTCAGGGGCGGGCCAATCAGCCCCAGCATTTT. Translating gives CASSLGQGRANQPQHF. The rearrangement links TRBV19 to TRBJ1-5; TRBD1 is a possible D gene (6 bases). Looked up from germline, CDR1 is LNHDA and CDR2 is SQIVND (reference sequence). V lost 5 bases and J lost 3, with 17 bases in between. There are 16 residues in the CDR3. The full variable domain, with the rest looked up from reference TRBV19 and TRBJ1-5, is DGGITQSPKYLFRKEGQNVTLSCEQNLNHDAMYWYRQDPGQGLRLIYYSQIVNDFQKGDIAEGYSVSREKKESFPLTVTSAQKNPTAFYLCASSLGQGRANQPQHFGDGTRLSIL.